Listed below are T cell receptor beta chains from one sample, sequenced in a study of shared clonotypes between healthy human individuals. TCRdb's copy holds only in-frame clones and misses some; the assay was immunoSEQ multiplex PCR. The data show about 1 million clones, with about 75% seen just once and 1.4% to 1.5% held by the top ten. Material: memory CD4+ T cells sorted from blood. Receptors originate from a man aged 18-30 years in good health. Each CDR3 is given with its conserved first and last residue.

>TRBV27|TRBJ1-2
CASSFAGTESNYGYTF
>TRBV19|TRBJ2-1
CASSPRTGTMLDEQFF
>TRBV30|TRBJ2-7
CAWGAGGPSYEQYF
>TRBV9|TRBJ1-1
CASSVVGAGGSTEAFF
>TRBV5-1|TRBJ1-2
CASSPDNNYGYTF
>TRBV5-1|TRBJ2-5
CASSPTGGLGQTQYF
>TRBV9|TRBJ2-3
CASSAGASNTADTQYF
>TRBV5-4|TRBJ2-7
CASESGLYEQYF
>TRBV6-5|TRBJ1-5
CASKEDRVSNQPQHF
>TRBV5-1|TRBJ2-5
CASSLIQETQYF
>TRBV7-3|TRBJ2-1
CASSIYPGGVDEQFF
>TRBV9|TRBJ2-5
CASSPSGGQETQYF
>TRBV28|TRBJ1-3
CASRSYWTGRSGNTIYF
>TRBV10-3|TRBJ2-3
CAIANSPDRVPDTQYF
>TRBV11-2|TRBJ2-7
CASSKGSGSGEQYF
>TRBV6-6|TRBJ2-7
CASSYPGQTFSYEQYF
>TRBV10-3|TRBJ2-7
CAISEMEQGAAGEQYF
>TRBV10-1|TRBJ2-2
CASSGTSPSNTGELFF
>TRBV2|TRBJ2-1
CASRLPGTGRDEQFF
>TRBV10-3|TRBJ2-2
CAINGLSTGELFF
>TRBV5-5|TRBJ2-2
CASSSILAGELFF
>TRBV9|TRBJ1-1
CASSGHGVGSTEAFF
>TRBV5-1|TRBJ1-3
CASSPTGGPGNTIYF
>TRBV5-1|TRBJ2-1
CASTRDSSYNEQFF
>TRBV6-5|TRBJ2-7
CASSYSAGQGGYEQYF
>TRBV30|TRBJ2-7
CAWRIDSSLRGFYF
>TRBV12-1|TRBJ2-5
CASSFLYPIYQETQYF
>TRBV5-4|TRBJ2-7
CASSHTSSGSPEQYF
>TRBV19|TRBJ1-5
CASSLLDSYNQPQHF
>TRBV10-2|TRBJ2-3
CASSPGQGTTDTQYF
>TRBV6-1|TRBJ2-2
CASSETWVGELFF
>TRBV7-2|TRBJ1-2
CASSLGQGWYGYTF
>TRBV5-1|TRBJ2-3
CASNRGSGTDTQYF
>TRBV4-1|TRBJ2-7
CASSQDYTGQGYEQYF
>TRBV6-5|TRBJ2-7
CASSYSGPPAYEQYF
>TRBV27|TRBJ2-3
CASSIAGGQSSTDTQYF
>TRBV5-4|TRBJ1-6
CASSSGTGKGSPLHF
>TRBV18|TRBJ2-7
CASSRQITALSSYEQYF
>TRBV6-5|TRBJ1-2
CASSFARGTNYGYTF
>TRBV9|TRBJ2-1
CASSVVLAGNNEQFF
>TRBV5-1|TRBJ1-6
CASSSIGQGAHNSPLHF
>TRBV6-1|TRBJ1-2
CASSEGGTGNRGYTF
>TRBV4-2|TRBJ2-1
CASSLRGTSGARVNEQFF
>TRBV2|TRBJ2-1
CASSDRGNEQFF
>TRBV2|TRBJ1-3
CASSTGTGNTIYF
>TRBV11-2|TRBJ1-5
CASSYGENQPQHF
>TRBV13|TRBJ1-3
CASSPRRGGPGNTIYF
>TRBV7-3|TRBJ2-2
CASSLGTRELFF
>TRBV6-5|TRBJ2-7
CASRRRGQFYEQYF
>TRBV7-2|TRBJ2-7
CASSISYEQYF
>TRBV15|TRBJ2-5
CATSREGGVQETQYF
>TRBV28|TRBJ1-5
CASSLATSNQPQHF
>TRBV29-1|TRBJ1-2
CSVEDGRGYTF
>TRBV30|TRBJ1-4
CAWSYRAEDLFF